The present entry profiles one T cell receptor (beta chain) with its context. The data are from a study of T cells in Graves' hyperthyroidism and ophthalmopathy. Using RNA transcripts as the source, TCR beta CDR3 regions were amplified. TCR CDR3 underwent first-round RT-PCR with the HTBI primer set. TCRdb reprocessed the multiplex PCR reads with MiXCR, giving one entry per CDR3 protein. The sample has roughly 580,000 distinct CDR3 sequences, 14% seen once. CDR1 and CDR2 (germline): SGHTA, FQGNSA. This CDR3 contains 16 residues. Trimming took off 4 bases at V and 10 bases at J, with 23 bases between the two ends.

The chain carries TRBV7-2 and TRBJ2-1; D may correspond to TRBD1 or TRBD2 (5 bases each). The sample comprised blood. This TCR was recovered from a woman under 40 with Graves' hyperthyroidism that later progressed to Graves' ophthalmopathy. The CDR3 DNA reads TGTGCCAGCAGCTCCTATGGGGGATCCGGGATGGCCGAGCAGTTCTTC. This encodes CASSSYGGSGMAEQFF. Looking up the rest from reference TRBV7-2 and TRBJ2-1 gives the full variable domain: GAGVSQSPSNKVTEKGKDVELRCDPISGHTALYWYRQSLGQGLEFLIYFQGNSAPDKSGLPSDRFSAERTGGSVSTLTIQRTQQEDSAVYLCASSSYGGSGMAEQFFGPGTRLTVL.